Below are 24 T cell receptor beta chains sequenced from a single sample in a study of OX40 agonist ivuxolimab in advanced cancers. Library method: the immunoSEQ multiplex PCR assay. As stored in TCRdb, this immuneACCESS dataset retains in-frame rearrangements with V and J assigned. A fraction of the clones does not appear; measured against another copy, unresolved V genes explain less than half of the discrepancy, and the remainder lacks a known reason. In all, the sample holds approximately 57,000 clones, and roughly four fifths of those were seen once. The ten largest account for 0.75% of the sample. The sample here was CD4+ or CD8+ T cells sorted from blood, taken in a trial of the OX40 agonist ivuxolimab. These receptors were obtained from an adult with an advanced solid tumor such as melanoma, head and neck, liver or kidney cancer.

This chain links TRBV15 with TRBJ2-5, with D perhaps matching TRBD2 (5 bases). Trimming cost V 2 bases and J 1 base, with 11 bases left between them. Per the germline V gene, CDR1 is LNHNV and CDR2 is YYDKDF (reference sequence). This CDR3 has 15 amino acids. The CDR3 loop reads CATSRRLRGQETQYF. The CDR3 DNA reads TGTGCCACCAGCAGAAGGTTACGGGGCCAAGAGACCCAGTACTTC.

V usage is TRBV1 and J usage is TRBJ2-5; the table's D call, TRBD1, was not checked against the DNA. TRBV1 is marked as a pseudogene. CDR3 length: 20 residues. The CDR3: CTSSQEGWALQGRLEETQYF. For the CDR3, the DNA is TGCACCAGCAGCCAAGAGGGCTGGGCACTACAGGGGCGTTTAGAAGAGACCCAGTACTTC.

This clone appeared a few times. CDR3 region: CASSQLVYNEQFF. The CDR3 DNA follows: TGCGCCAGCAGCCAACTAGTGTACAATGAGCAGTTCTTC. The chain is built from TRBV4-1 and TRBJ2-1; no firm D call. CDR1 MGHRA and CDR2 YSYEKL come from the germline V gene. V lost 2 bases to trimming and J lost 4 bases, with 6 bases between them. CDR3 length equals 13 residues.

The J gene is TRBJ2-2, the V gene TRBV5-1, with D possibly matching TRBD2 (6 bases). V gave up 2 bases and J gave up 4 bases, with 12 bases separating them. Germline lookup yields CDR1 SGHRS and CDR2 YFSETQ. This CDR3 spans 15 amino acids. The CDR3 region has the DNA TGCGCCAGCAGCTTTTTAGCGGAGATCACCGGGGAGCTGTTTTTT. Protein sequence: CASSFLAEITGELFF.

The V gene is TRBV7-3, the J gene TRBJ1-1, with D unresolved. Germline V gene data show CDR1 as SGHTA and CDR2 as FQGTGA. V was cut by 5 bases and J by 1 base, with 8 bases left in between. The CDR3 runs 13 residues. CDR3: CASSHERNTEAFF. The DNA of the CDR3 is TGTGCCAGCAGCCATGAAAGGAACACTGAAGCTTTCTTT.

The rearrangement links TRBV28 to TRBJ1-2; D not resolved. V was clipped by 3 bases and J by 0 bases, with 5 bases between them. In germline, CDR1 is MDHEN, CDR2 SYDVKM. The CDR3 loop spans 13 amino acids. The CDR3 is CASSFPPNYGYTF. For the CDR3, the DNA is TGTGCCAGCAGTTTCCCCCCTAACTATGGCTACACCTTC.

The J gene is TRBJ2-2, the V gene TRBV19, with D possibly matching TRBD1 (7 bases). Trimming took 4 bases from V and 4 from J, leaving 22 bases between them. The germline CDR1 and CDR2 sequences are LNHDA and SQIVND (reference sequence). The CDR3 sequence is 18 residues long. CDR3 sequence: CASSNGHGAGGSTGELFF. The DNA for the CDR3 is TGTGCCAGTAGTAATGGCCACGGGGCAGGGGGGAGCACCGGGGAGCTGTTTTTT.

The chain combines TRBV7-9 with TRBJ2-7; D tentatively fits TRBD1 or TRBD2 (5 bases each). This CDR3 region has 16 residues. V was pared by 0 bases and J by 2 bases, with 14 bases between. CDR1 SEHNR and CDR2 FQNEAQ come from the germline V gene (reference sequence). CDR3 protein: CASSLAGQGPTYEQYF. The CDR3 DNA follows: TGTGCCAGCAGCTTAGCGGGGCAGGGACCAACCTACGAGCAGTACTTC. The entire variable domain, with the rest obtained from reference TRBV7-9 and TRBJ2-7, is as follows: DTGVSQNPRHKITKRGQNVTFRCDPISEHNRLYWYRQTLGQGPEFLTYFQNEAQLEKSRLLSDRFSAERPKGSFSTLEIQRTEQGDSAMYLCASSLAGQGPTYEQYFGPGTRLTVT.

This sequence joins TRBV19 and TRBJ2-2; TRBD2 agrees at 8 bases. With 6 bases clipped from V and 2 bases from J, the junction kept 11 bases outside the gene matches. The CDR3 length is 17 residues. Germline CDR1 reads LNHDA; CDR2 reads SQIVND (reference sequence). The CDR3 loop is CASSNSLAGGNTGELFF. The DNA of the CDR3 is TGTGCCAGTAGCAACTCCCTTGCGGGGGGAAACACCGGGGAGCTGTTTTTT.

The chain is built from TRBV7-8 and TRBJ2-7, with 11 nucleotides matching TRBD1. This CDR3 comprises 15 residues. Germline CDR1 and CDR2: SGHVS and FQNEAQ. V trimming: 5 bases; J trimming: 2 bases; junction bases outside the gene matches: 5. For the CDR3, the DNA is TGTGCCAGCAGCACCCGGGGACAGGGGGCCTACGAGCAGTACTTC. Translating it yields CASSTRGQGAYEQYF.

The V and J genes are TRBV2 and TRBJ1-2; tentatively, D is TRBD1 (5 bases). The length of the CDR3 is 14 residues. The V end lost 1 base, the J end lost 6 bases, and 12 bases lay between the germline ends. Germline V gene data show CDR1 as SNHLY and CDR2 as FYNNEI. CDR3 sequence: CASSEDLAGNGYTF. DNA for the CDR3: TGTGCCAGCAGTGAAGATTTGGCAGGGAATGGCTACACCTTC.

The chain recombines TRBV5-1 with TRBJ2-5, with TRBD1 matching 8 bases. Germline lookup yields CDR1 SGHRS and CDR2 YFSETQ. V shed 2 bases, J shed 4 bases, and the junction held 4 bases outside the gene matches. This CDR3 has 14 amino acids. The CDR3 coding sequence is TGCGCCAGCAGCTTACCCGGGACAGGAGAGACCCAGTACTTC. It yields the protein CASSLPGTGETQYF.

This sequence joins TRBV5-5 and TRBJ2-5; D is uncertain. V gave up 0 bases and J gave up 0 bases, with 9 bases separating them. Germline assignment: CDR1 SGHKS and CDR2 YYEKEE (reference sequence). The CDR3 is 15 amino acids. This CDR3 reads CASSLAGANQETQYF. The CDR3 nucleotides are TGTGCCAGCAGCTTGGCGGGTGCTAACCAAGAGACCCAGTACTTC.

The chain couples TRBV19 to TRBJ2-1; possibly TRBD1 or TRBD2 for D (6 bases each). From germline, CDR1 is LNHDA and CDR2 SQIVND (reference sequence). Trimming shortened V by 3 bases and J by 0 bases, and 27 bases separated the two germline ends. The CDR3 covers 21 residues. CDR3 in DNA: TGTGCCAGTAGTATTGCCCATAACCCGGGGGCCCTACCCAGCTCCTACAATGAGCAGTTCTTC. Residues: CASSIAHNPGALPSSYNEQFF.

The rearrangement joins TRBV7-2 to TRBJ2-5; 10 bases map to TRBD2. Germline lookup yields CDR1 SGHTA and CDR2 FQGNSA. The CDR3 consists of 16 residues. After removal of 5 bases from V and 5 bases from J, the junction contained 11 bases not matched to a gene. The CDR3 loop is CASSPPERGGLETQYF. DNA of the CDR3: TGTGCCAGCAGCCCCCCAGAGCGGGGGGGCTTGGAGACCCAGTACTTC.

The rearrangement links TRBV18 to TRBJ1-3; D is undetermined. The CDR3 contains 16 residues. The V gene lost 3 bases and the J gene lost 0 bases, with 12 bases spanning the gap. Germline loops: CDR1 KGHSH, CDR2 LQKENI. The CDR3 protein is CASSPRAGISGNTIYF. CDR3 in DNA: TGTGCCAGCTCACCGAGGGCGGGGATCTCTGGAAACACCATATATTTT.

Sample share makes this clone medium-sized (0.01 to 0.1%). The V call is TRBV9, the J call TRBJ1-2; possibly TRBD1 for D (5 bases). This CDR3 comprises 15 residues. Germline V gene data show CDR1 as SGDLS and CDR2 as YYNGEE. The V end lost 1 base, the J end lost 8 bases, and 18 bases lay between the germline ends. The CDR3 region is CASSVLNGGSVGYTF. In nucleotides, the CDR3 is TGTGCCAGCAGCGTACTGAACGGGGGGTCGGTCGGCTACACCTTC.

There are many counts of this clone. The CDR3 nucleotides read TGCGCCAGCAGTACAGGGTCCTACGAGCAGTACTTC. This codes for CASSTGSYEQYF. The genes are TRBV10-2 and TRBJ2-7; tentatively, D is TRBD1 (6 bases). This CDR3 is 12 amino acids long. V lost 5 bases, J lost 1 base, and 6 bases lay in between. Germline V gene lookup returns CDR1 WSHSY and CDR2 SAAADI.

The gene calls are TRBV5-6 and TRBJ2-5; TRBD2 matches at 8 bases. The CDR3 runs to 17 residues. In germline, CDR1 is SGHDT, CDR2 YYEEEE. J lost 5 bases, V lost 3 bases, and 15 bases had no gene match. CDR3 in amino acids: CASSWRGGGTGGETQYF. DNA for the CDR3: TGTGCCAGCAGCTGGCGCGGCGGGGGCACGGGGGGGGAGACCCAGTACTTC.

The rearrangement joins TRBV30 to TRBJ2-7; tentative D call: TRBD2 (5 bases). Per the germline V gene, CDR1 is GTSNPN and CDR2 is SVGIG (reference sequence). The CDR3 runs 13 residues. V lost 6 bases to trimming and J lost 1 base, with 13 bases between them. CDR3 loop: CACPSRTSYEQYF. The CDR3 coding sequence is TGTGCCTGTCCCTCCCGGACTTCCTACGAGCAGTACTTC.

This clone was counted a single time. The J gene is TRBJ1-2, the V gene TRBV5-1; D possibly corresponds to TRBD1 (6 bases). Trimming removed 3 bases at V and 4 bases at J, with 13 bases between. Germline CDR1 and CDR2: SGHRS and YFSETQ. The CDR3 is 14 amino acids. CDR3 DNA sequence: TGCGCCAGCAGCTCCTCAGGGGCCCCCTATGGCTACACCTTC. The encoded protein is CASSSSGAPYGYTF.

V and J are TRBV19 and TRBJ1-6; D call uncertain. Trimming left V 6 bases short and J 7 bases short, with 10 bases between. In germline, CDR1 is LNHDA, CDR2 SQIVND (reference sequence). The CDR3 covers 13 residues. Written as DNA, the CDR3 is TGTGCCAGTAGGAGGTCCTCAAATTCACCCCTCCACTTT. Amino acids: CASRRSSNSPLHF.

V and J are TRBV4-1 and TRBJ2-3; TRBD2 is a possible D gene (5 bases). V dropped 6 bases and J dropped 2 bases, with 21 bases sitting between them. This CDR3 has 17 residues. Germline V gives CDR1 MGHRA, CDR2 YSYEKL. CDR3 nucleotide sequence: TGCGCCAGCAGTCAGTCTGGTGGAGGACCCCACACAGATACGCAGTATTTT. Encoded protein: CASSQSGGGPHTDTQYF.

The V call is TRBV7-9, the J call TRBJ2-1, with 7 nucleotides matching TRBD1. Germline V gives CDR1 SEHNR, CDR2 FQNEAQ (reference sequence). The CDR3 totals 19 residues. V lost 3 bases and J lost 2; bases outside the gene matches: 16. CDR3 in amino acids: CASSFTETGTFYAYNEQFF. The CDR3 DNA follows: TGTGCCAGCAGCTTCACAGAGACAGGGACCTTTTATGCCTACAATGAGCAGTTCTTC.